This is a list of T cell receptor beta chains from one sample in a study of T cell changes during pregnancy in multiple sclerosis. The assay was immunoSEQ multiplex PCR, and TCRdb's table has in-frame clones only and misses some. The top ten hold 0.4% to 0.5% of the sample, which has under 150,000 clones, 90% to 98% seen once. Sequences were derived from peripheral blood, sampled after pregnancy. The receptors come from a female donor with multiple sclerosis, enrolled in a pregnancy study. Each CDR3 is given with its conserved first and last residue. A D gene is named only where the DNA matches it firmly. Size is omitted from some rows. Given values are once, few, many or a class for expanded clones.

NA	NA	TRBV19	TRBJ1-4	TGTGCCAGTAGTAGGGTGACAGGTCTTAATGAAAAACTGTTTTTT	CASSRVTGLNEKLFF
NA	NA	TRBV14	TRBJ2-3	TGTGCCAGCAGCCCCCCCGGCAGGGCCACAGATACGCAGTATTTT	CASSPPGRATDTQYF
NA	NA	TRBV18	TRBJ1-2	TGTGCCAGCTCACCCTCCGTTGAGGCTAACTATGGCTACACCTTC	CASSPSVEANYGYTF
NA	NA	TRBV19	TRBJ2-7	TGTGCCAGTAGTCCCCAACTTCGCTACGAGCAGTACTTC	CASSPQLRYEQYF
NA	NA	TRBV30	TRBJ1-1	TGTGCCTGGACAGTAACTATGAACACTGAAGCTTTCTTT	CAWTVTMNTEAFF
NA	few	TRBV6-6	TRBJ2-7	TGTGCCAGCTCCCCCCCGACAGCCTCCTACGAGCAGTACTTC	CASSPPTASYEQYF
TRBD1	NA	TRBV10-2	TRBJ1-3	TGCGCCAGCAGAGGGACAGCAAACACTGGAAACACCATATATTTT	CASRGTANTGNTIYF
TRBD1	NA	TRBV4-1	TRBJ2-3	TGCGCCAGCAGCCAAGATCTCGGGACAGGGGGCGATCATACGCAGTATTTT	CASSQDLGTGGDHTQYF
TRBD1	NA	TRBV28	TRBJ2-7	TGTGCCAGCAGTTATCGGGACAGGGCAAACTACGAGCAGTACTTC	CASSYRDRANYEQYF
NA	NA	TRBV2	TRBJ2-3	TGTGCCAGCAGCGAAGAGGGGAGGGGGACAGATACGCAGTATTTT	CASSEEGRGTDTQYF
NA	NA	TRBV28	TRBJ1-1	TGTGCCAGCAGGGAACCGGGAGCCCAGGGTTGGACTGAAGCTTTCTTT	CASREPGAQGWTEAFF
NA	NA	TRBV5-4	TRBJ2-7	TGTGCCAGCAGCTTAAGATCAGGTAGGGGTCCCTACGAGCAGTACTTC	CASSLRSGRGPYEQYF
NA	NA	TRBV30	TRBJ2-4	TGTGCCTGGAGTGTACGGGGAGCCAAAAACATTCAGTACTTC	CAWSVRGAKNIQYF
TRBD2	NA	TRBV29-1	TRBJ2-2	TGCAGCGTTTTTAGCGGGAGAGGTACCGGGGAGCTGTTTTTT	CSVFSGRGTGELFF
NA	NA	TRBV28	TRBJ1-2	TGTGCCAGCGGTCTGGGCTTGAGATATGGCTACACCTTC	CASGLGLRYGYTF
TRBD1	NA	TRBV28	TRBJ2-7	TGTGCCAGCAGTACCCCCGGACAGGCCATGCTCTACGAGCAGTACTTC	CASSTPGQAMLYEQYF
TRBD1	NA	TRBV7-9	TRBJ1-4	TGTGCCAGCAGCCCTACCGGGACAGCAACTAATGAAAAACTGTTTTTT	CASSPTGTATNEKLFF
NA	NA	TRBV29-1	TRBJ2-5	TGCAGCGTTACTCTAGGAGGGACCCAGTACTTC	CSVTLGGTQYF
NA	NA	TRBV5-1	TRBJ2-2	TGCGCCAGCGGACGGACTAACACCGGGGAGCTGTTTTTT	CASGRTNTGELFF
NA	NA	TRBV15	TRBJ2-2	TGTGCCACCAGCAGAGATCGGGCCGGGGAGCTGTTTTTT	CATSRDRAGELFF
TRBD2	NA	TRBV28	TRBJ2-1	TGTGCCAGCAGTTTACCAGCGGGAGCCTACAATGAGCAGTTCTTC	CASSLPAGAYNEQFF
NA	NA	TRBV20-1	TRBJ2-5	TGCAGTGCTAGTCAGGAAGAGACCCAGTACTTC	CSASQEETQYF
TRBD1	once	TRBV10-3	TRBJ2-7	TGTGCCATCGGAGGCCCGGGACAGGTTTCCTACGAGCAGTACTTC	CAIGGPGQVSYEQYF
NA	once	TRBV10-3	TRBJ2-3	TGTGCCATCAGTGTCTTTTTAGATACGCAGTATTTT	CAISVFLDTQYF
TRBD2	NA	TRBV5-6	TRBJ2-2	TGTGCCAGCAGCTTGTTCGGTGGGTCGTCTAGCGGGACTTCCCGGGAGCTGTTTTTT	CASSLFGGSSSGTSRELFF
NA	NA	TRBV4-1	TRBJ2-5	TGCGCCAGCAGCATAAGACAGGAGCGGGAGACCCAGTACTTC	CASSIRQERETQYF
NA	NA	TRBV4-1	TRBJ2-2	TGCGCCAGCAGCCTCGGGACAACGAACACCGGGGAGCTGTTTTTT	CASSLGTTNTGELFF
NA	NA	TRBV5-4	TRBJ2-7	TGTGCCAGCAGCTTGGACCCCGGGGAAGTTGAGCAGTACTTC	CASSLDPGEVEQYF
TRBD2	NA	TRBV15	TRBJ2-1	TGTGCCACCAGCCCCGGACTAGCCTACAATGAGCAGTTCTTC	CATSPGLAYNEQFF